Here is one T cell receptor (beta chain) with its context. This sample is part of a study of blood T cell repertoires in COVID-19. Using immunoSEQ multiplex PCR, the repertoire was profiled, and TCRdb retains in-frame clones only, with some absent. This table holds about 230,000 clones, around four fifths found once. V was clipped by 5 bases and J by 0 bases; unmatched bases: 6. CDR1 and CDR2 from the germline V gene are SGHVS and FNYEAQ. The CDR3 totals 16 residues. The source material was peripheral blood. This sequence originates from a woman in her 70s with active or convalescent COVID-19. The chain combines TRBV7-6 with TRBJ2-2; TRBD2 agrees at 7 bases. The CDR3 region has the DNA TGTGCCAGCAGCCCCTCCGGGGGGACGAACACCGGGGAGCTGTTTTTT. It yields the protein CASSPSGGTNTGELFF.